These T cell receptor beta chains were read from a single sample in a study of monozygotic twins with inflammatory bowel disease. TCRdb reprocessed the 5' RACE reads, keeping one entry per CDR3 protein, no DNA. Recorded for this sample: over 150,000 distinct CDR3 sequences. Material: blood. These receptors all stem from a human donor with ulcerative colitis or Crohn's disease, or a healthy co-twin of an affected twin (not recorded which). Each CDR3 is given with its conserved first and last residue.

TRBV5-1,TRBJ2-1,CASSLRHLGQWAQLNEQFF
TRBV23-1,TRBJ2-2,CASSQEAANTGELFF
TRBV5-1,TRBJ2-2,CASSPTSTGELFF
TRBV24-1,TRBJ2-3,CATGDPRGTDTQYF
TRBV12-3/TRBV12-4,TRBJ2-4,CASSQALQGLAGVAKNIQYF
TRBV28,TRBJ2-2,CASSLPPRSTGELFF
TRBV7-2,TRBJ1-4,CASSNQGAVEKLFF
TRBV5-1,TRBJ2-7,CASSLAVGKGYEQYF
TRBV5-1,TRBJ1-1,CASSLGDEGNTEAFF
TRBV5-1,TRBJ2-1,CASTAGTYNEQFF
TRBV7-2,TRBJ1-5,CASSLLGTGNQPQHF
TRBV27,TRBJ2-5,CASRTPGSQETQYF
TRBV19,TRBJ2-1,CASSLAGEGYNEQFF
TRBV28,TRBJ2-5,CASSSPGHLLETQYF
TRBV11-3,TRBJ2-3,CASSLGLAAPDTQYF
TRBV19,TRBJ1-6,CASSIISSSGPPLHF
TRBV4-1,TRBJ2-2,CASNRGGLNTGELFF
TRBV5-1,TRBJ1-4,CASSPAGGYEKLFF
TRBV10-3,TRBJ1-6,CATTADRGVASPLHF
TRBV7-2,TRBJ1-5,CASSFDRGNEAQHF
TRBV5-6,TRBJ2-4,CASSLIQAKNIQYF
TRBV7-2,TRBJ2-7,CASSFGAFDEQYF
TRBV29-1,TRBJ2-5,CSASSGLAVEGTQYF
TRBV5-1,TRBJ2-3,CASSFQGGPDTQYF
TRBV7-8,TRBJ2-7,CASSHLSGSSYEQYF
TRBV5-1,TRBJ2-1,CASSFMPSGTYNEQFF
TRBV10-3,TRBJ2-5,CAISEVAGRGETQYF
TRBV11-2,TRBJ2-7,CASSLNFPYEQYF
TRBV12-3/TRBV12-4,TRBJ1-1,CASSLVTANTEAFF
TRBV28,TRBJ2-1,CASSVIGGEQFF
TRBV28,TRBJ2-5,CASRSDSSQETQYF
TRBV19,TRBJ2-4,CASSPLPGATKNIQYF
TRBV7-2,TRBJ1-6,CASSLAQGHNSPLHF
TRBV27,TRBJ1-2,CASSSHGTGAFYGYTF
TRBV21-1,TRBJ2-6,CASSANRGSLSGSNVLTF
TRBV18,TRBJ2-1,CASSRNVVEDEQFF
TRBV5-1,TRBJ2-1,CASSSSLDSEQFF
TRBV11-3,TRBJ1-2,CASSLDLGGRGGYGYTF
TRBV12-3/TRBV12-4,TRBJ2-3,CASSSVSDTQYF
TRBV6-1,TRBJ2-1,CASNRQGARDEQFF
TRBV28,TRBJ2-2,CASTVGQPNTGELFF
TRBV18,TRBJ2-3,CASSPRRQVNFTDTQYF
TRBV4-2,TRBJ1-1,CASSQDDADRAAFF